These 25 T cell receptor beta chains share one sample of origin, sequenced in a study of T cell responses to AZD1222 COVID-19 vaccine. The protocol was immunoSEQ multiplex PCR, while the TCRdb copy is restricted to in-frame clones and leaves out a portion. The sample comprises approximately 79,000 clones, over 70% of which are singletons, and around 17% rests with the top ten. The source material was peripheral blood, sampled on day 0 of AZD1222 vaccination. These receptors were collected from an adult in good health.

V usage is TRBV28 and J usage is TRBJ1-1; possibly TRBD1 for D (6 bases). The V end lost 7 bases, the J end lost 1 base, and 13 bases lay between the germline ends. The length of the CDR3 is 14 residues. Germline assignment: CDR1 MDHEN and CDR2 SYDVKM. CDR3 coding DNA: TGTGCCAGCAAGGGGGGCAGGGCGAACACTGAAGCTTTCTTT. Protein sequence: CASKGGRANTEAFF.

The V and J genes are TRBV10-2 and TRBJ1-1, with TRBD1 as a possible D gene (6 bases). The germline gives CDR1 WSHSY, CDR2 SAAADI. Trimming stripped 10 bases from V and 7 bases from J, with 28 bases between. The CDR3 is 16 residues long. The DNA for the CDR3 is TGCGCCACTTCTCTAATCACGGGTCGGGGGGCGAGTGAAGCTTTCTTT. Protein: CATSLITGRGASEAFF.

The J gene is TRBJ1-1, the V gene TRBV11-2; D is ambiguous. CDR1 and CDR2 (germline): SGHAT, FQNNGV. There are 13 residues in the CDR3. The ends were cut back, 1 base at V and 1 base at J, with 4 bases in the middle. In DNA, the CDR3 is TGTGCCAGCAGCTTAGTACCGAACACTGAAGCTTTCTTT. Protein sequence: CASSLVPNTEAFF.

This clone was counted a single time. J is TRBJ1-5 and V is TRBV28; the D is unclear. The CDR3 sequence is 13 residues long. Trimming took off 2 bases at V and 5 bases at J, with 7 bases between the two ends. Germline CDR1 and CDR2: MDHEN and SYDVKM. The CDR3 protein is CASSLSADQPQHF. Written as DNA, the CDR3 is TGTGCCAGCAGTTTAAGTGCGGATCAGCCCCAGCATTTT.

CDR3 DNA sequence: TGCAGCATGACTAGCGGGATAGGCGAGCAGTACTTC. Translated, it gives CSMTSGIGEQYF. The chain links TRBV29-1 to TRBJ2-7, with 11 bases lining up with TRBD2. This CDR3 comprises 12 residues. The V gene end was trimmed by 8 bases and the J gene end by 6 bases; junction bases not matched to a gene: 6. From germline, CDR1 is SQVTM and CDR2 ANQGSEA.

In DNA, the CDR3 is TGTGCCACCAGCAGAGATGTAGGGGACAGCTCCTACGAGCAGTACTTC. The encoded protein is CATSRDVGDSSYEQYF. The chain combines TRBV15 with TRBJ2-7; 7 bases are a match to TRBD1. V trimming: 0 bases; J trimming: 0 bases; junction bases outside the gene matches: 5. This CDR3 has 16 residues. Germline lookup yields CDR1 LNHNV and CDR2 YYDKDF (reference sequence).

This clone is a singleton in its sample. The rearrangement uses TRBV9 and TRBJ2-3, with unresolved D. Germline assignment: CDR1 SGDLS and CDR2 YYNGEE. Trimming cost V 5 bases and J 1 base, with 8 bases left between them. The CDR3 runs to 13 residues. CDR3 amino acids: CASRNPGTDTQYF. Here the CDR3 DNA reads TGTGCCAGCAGAAACCCAGGCACAGATACGCAGTATTTT.

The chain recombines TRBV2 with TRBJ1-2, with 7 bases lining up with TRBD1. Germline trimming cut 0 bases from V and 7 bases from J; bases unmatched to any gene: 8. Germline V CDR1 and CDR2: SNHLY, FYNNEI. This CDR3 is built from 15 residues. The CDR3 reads CASSEAYRGGGGYTF. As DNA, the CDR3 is TGTGCCAGCAGTGAAGCTTACAGGGGAGGAGGTGGCTACACCTTC.

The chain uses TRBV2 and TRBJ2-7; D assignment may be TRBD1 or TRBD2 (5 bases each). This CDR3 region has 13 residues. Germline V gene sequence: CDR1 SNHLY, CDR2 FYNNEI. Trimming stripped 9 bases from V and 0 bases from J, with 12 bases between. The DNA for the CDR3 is TGTGCCAGTGAAAGGGACGCCTCCTACGAGCAGTACTTC. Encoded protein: CASERDASYEQYF.

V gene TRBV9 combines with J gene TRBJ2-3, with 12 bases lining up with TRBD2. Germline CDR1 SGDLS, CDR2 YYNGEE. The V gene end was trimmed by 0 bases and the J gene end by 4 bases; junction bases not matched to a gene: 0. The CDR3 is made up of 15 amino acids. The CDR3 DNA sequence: TGTGCCAGCAGCGTAGGGACTAGCGGGGCAGATACGCAGTATTTT. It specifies CASSVGTSGADTQYF.

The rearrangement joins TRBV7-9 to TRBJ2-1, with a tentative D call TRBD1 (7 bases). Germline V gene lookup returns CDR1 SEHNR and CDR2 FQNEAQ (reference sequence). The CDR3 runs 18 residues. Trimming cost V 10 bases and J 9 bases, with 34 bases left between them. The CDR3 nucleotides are TGTGCCACCCCGGGAGTTGCGACAGGGAATCCCAGCCTAGGTGAGCAGTTCTTC. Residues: CATPGVATGNPSLGEQFF. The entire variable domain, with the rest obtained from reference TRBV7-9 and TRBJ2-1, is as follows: DTGVSQNPRHKITKRGQNVTFRCDPISEHNRLYWYRQTLGQGPEFLTYFQNEAQLEKSRLLSDRFSAERPKGSFSTLEIQRTEQGDSAMYLCATPGVATGNPSLGEQFFGPGTRLTVL.

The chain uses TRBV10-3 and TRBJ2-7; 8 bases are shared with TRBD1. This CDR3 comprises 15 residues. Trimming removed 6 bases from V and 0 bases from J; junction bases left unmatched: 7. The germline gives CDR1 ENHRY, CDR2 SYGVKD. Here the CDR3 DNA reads TGTGCCATCAGGGGACAGGCCTCGAGCTCCTACGAGCAGTACTTC. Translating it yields CAIRGQASSSYEQYF.

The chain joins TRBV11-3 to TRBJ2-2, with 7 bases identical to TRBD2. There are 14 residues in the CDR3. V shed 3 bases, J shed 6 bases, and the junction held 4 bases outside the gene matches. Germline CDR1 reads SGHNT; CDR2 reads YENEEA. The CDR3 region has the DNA TGTGCCAGCAGCTTTGGAGGGAGGGCCGGGGAGCTGTTTTTT. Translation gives CASSFGGRAGELFF.

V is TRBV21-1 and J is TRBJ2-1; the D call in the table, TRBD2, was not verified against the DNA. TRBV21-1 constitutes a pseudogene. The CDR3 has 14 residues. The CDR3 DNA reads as TGTGCCAAGCGAAAGCGGGAGGGCTACAATGAGCAGTTCTTC. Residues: CAKRKREGYNEQFF.

This CDR3 reads CASSQDSGTGRWAEAFF. The CDR3 region has the DNA TGCGCCAGCAGCCAAGATAGCGGGACAGGGAGGTGGGCTGAAGCTTTCTTT. The chain uses TRBV4-1 and TRBJ1-1; 9 nucleotides align to TRBD1. Germline V gives CDR1 MGHRA, CDR2 YSYEKL. J lost 6 bases, V lost 0 bases, and 11 bases had no gene match. This CDR3 contains 17 residues.

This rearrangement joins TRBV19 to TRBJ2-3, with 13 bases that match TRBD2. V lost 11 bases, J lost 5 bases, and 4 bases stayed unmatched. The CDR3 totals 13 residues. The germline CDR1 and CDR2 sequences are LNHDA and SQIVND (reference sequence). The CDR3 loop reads CAGTSGRGDTQYF. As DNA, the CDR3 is TGTGCCGGTACTAGCGGGAGGGGAGATACGCAGTATTTT.

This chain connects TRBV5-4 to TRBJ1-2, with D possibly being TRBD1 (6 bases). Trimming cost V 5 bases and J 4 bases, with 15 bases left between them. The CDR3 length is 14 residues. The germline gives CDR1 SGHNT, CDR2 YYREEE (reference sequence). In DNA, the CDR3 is TGTGCCAGCAGAAAGGGTCAGGACAGCTATGGCTACACCTTC. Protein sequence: CASRKGQDSYGYTF.

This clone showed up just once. CDR3 sequence: CASSLAGHEQFF. In nucleotides, the CDR3 is TGTGCCAGCAGCTTAGCCGGGCATGAGCAGTTCTTC. The gene calls are TRBV11-3 and TRBJ2-1; D unclear. V was trimmed by 1 base and J by 8 bases, leaving 6 bases between them. CDR3 length: 12 amino acids. Germline CDR1 SGHNT, CDR2 YENEEA.

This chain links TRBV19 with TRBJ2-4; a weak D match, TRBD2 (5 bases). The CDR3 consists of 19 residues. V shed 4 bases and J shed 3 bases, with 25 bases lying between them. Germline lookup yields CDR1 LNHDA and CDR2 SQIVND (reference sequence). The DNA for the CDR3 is TGTGCCAGTAGTACTCGCCCGGTCATCATGAATGGAGGCAAAAACATTCAGTACTTC. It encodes CASSTRPVIMNGGKNIQYF.

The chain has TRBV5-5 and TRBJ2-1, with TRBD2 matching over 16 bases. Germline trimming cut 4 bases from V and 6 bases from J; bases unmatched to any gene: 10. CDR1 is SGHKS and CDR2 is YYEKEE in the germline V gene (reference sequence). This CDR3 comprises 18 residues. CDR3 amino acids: CASSIGTSGRAGSNEQFF. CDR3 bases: TGTGCCAGCAGCATCGGGACTAGCGGGAGGGCAGGCTCCAATGAGCAGTTCTTC.

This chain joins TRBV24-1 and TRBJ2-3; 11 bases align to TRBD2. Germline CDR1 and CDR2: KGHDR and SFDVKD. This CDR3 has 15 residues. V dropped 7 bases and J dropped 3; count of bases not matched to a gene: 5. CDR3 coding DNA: TGTGCCACCAGCGTAGCGGGAGGGCCTACAGATACGCAGTATTTT. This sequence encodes CATSVAGGPTDTQYF.

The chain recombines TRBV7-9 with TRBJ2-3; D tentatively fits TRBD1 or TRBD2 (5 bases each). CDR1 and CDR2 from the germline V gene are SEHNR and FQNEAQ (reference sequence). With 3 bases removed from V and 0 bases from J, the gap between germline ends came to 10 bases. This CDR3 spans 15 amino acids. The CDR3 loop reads CASSFRDPSTDTQYF. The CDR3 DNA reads TGTGCCAGCAGCTTTCGGGACCCTAGCACAGATACGCAGTATTTT.

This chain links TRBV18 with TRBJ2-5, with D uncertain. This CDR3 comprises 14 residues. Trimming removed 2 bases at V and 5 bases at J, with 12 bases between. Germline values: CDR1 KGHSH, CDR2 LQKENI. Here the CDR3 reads CASSPTKFGETQYF. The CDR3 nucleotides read TGTGCCAGCTCACCAACGAAGTTTGGGGAGACCCAGTACTTC.

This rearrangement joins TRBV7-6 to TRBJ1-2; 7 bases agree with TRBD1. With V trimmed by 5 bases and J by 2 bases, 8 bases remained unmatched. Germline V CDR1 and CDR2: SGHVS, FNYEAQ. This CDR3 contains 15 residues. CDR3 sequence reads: CASSPPTGSNYGYTF. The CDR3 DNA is TGTGCCAGCAGCCCTCCGACAGGGAGCAACTATGGCTACACCTTC.

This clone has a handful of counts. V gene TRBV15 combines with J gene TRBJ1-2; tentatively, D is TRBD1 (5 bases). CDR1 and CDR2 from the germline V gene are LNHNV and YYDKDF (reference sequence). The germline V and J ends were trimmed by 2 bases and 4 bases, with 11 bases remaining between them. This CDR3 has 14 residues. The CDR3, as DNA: TGTGCCACCAGCAGAAGGGACGGGGGCTATGGCTACACCTTC. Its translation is CATSRRDGGYGYTF.